Shown below are 13 T cell receptor beta chains from a single sample sequenced in a study of T cells and Merkel cell carcinoma outcomes. Produced via immunoSEQ multiplex PCR; TCRdb's table is partial and in-frame only. The repertoire holds more than 6,000 clones, with less than 95% as singletons. Sequenced sample: tumor tissue from Merkel cell carcinoma. The source of these receptors is a human donor with Merkel cell carcinoma.

The chain has TRBV5-1 and TRBJ1-6, with 7 bases lining up with TRBD1. The J segment lost 8 bases and the V segment lost 1 base, leaving 6 bases of the junction unmatched. Germline V gene sequence: CDR1 SGHRS, CDR2 YFSETQ. CDR3 length: 15 residues. CDR3 sequence reads: CASSLNWQGDSPLHF. Here the CDR3 DNA reads TGCGCCAGCAGCTTGAATTGGCAGGGGGATTCACCCCTCCACTTT. Complete variable domain (other parts from reference TRBV5-1 and TRBJ1-6): KAGVTQTPRYLIKTRGQQVTLSCSPISGHRSVSWYQQTPGQGLQFLFEYFSETQRNKGNFPGRFSGRQFSNSRSEMNVSTLELGDSALYLCASSLNWQGDSPLHFGNGTRLTVT.

The chain carries TRBV7-2 and TRBJ2-3; a possible D gene is TRBD1 (5 bases). The CDR3 has 15 residues. Germline-derived CDR1 and CDR2 are SGHTA and FQGNSA. Trimming removed 1 base at V and 4 bases at J, with 12 bases between. DNA of the CDR3: TGTGCCAGCAGCTTAGTGGGGCAGTCGGCAGATACGCAGTATTTT. This translates into CASSLVGQSADTQYF.

The chain couples TRBV20-1 to TRBJ2-1; TRBD1 is a possible D gene (6 bases). The CDR3 spans 11 residues. CDR1 and CDR2 (germline): DFQATT, SNEGSKA (reference sequence). The ends were cut back, 6 bases at V and 8 bases at J, with 11 bases in the middle. DNA of the CDR3: TGCAGTGCCCACCCAGGGGATGAGCAGTTCTTC. This gives the protein CSAHPGDEQFF.

V and J are TRBV7-7 and TRBJ2-5; D possibly corresponds to TRBD2 (6 bases). The CDR3 length is 13 residues. The germline CDR1 and CDR2 sequences are SSHAT and FNYEAQ (reference sequence). The CDR3 bases are TGTGCTAGCGGACGACGTGAAGAAGAGACCCAGTACTTC. This encodes CASGRREEETQYF.

The chain has TRBV11-3 and TRBJ2-2; D remains unclear. V lost 5 bases, J lost 7 bases, and 8 bases lay in between. This CDR3 is 12 amino acids long. Germline loops: CDR1 SGHNT, CDR2 YENEEA. CDR3 bases: TGTGCCAGCAGCCCGTATAACGGGGAGCTGTTTTTT. Residues: CASSPYNGELFF.

The rearrangement uses TRBV18 and TRBJ1-1; D unresolved. CDR3 length equals 13 residues. Trimming took 10 bases from V and 3 from J, leaving 15 bases between them. The germline gives CDR1 KGHSH, CDR2 LQKENI. CDR3 in amino acids: CATLLGMDTEAFF. For the CDR3, the DNA is TGTGCCACCCTACTCGGTATGGACACTGAAGCTTTCTTT.

About this clone: The junction departs from the called germline gene at one end, perhaps through a read error. The V call is TRBV15, the J call TRBJ1-1; possibly TRBD1 for D (6 bases). CDR1 and CDR2 from the germline V gene are LNHNV and YYDKDF (reference sequence). The CDR3 totals 15 residues. CDR3 amino acids: CATSRDWGAQTEVFF. CDR3 DNA sequence: TGTGCCACCAGCAGAGATTGGGGGGCGCAAACTGAAGTTTTCTTT.

The genes are TRBV19 and TRBJ2-6, with a possible D match to TRBD1 (5 bases). Per germline, CDR1 LNHDA and CDR2 SQIVND (reference sequence). The ends were cut back, 6 bases at V and 2 bases at J, with 8 bases in the middle. This CDR3 spans 14 amino acids. The CDR3 DNA reads as TGTGCCAGTAGCTTAGGGGCTGGGGCCAACGTCCTGACTTTC. The encoded protein is CASSLGAGANVLTF.

The chain joins TRBV5-4 to TRBJ2-3; 11 nucleotides match TRBD2. V lost 3 bases, J lost 4 bases, and 4 bases stayed unmatched. Germline loops: CDR1 SGHNT, CDR2 YYREEE (reference sequence). The length of the CDR3 is 15 residues. The CDR3 nucleotides read TGTGCCAGCAGCTCCACTAGCGGGGGTCCAGATACGCAGTATTTT. Translating it yields CASSSTSGGPDTQYF.

This rearrangement joins TRBV18 to TRBJ1-5; no clear D. Trimming took off 2 bases at V and 5 bases at J, with 7 bases between the two ends. The germline V gene encodes CDR1 KGHSH and CDR2 LQKENI. This CDR3 is 13 amino acids long. In nucleotides, the CDR3 is TGTGCCAGCTCACCATTATCCGATCAGCCCCAGCATTTT. Translation: CASSPLSDQPQHF. The whole variable domain, remainder taken from reference TRBV18 and TRBJ1-5, is NAGVMQNPRHLVRRRGQEARLRCSPMKGHSHVYWYRQLPEEGLKFMVYLQKENIIDESGMPKERFSAEFPKEGPSILRIQQVVRGDSAAYFCASSPLSDQPQHFGDGTRLSIL.

The V and J genes are TRBV19 and TRBJ1-2; 9 bases are shared with TRBD1. The germline CDR1 and CDR2 sequences are LNHDA and SQIVND (reference sequence). This CDR3 has 15 residues. V trimming: 9 bases; J trimming: 5 bases; junction bases outside the gene matches: 13. The CDR3 coding sequence is TGTGCCAGGTCGGGGACAGGGAGGCGGAAGTATGGCTACACCTTC. Translation: CARSGTGRRKYGYTF.

The chain employs TRBV15 and TRBJ2-7; no definite D call. Trimming removed 0 bases at V and 0 bases at J, with 6 bases between. From germline, CDR1 is LNHNV and CDR2 YYDKDF (reference sequence). This CDR3 spans 14 amino acids. CDR3 sequence: CATSRESSSYEQYV. DNA for the CDR3: TGTGCCACCAGCAGAGAGTCTAGCTCCTACGAGCAGTACGTC.

In this sample, this clone turned up once. This rearrangement joins TRBV5-6 to TRBJ2-5; D ambiguous. This CDR3 region has 15 residues. The germline V gene encodes CDR1 SGHDT and CDR2 YYEEEE. Between the trimmed V and J ends, which lost 3 bases and 2 bases, there was a span of 14 bases. This chain's CDR3 is CASSSRIPMQETQYF. CDR3 nucleotides: TGTGCCAGCAGCTCCAGGATTCCGATGCAAGAGACCCAGTACTTC. The full variable domain, completed using reference TRBV5-6 and TRBJ2-5, is DAGVTQSPTHLIKTRGQQVTLRCSPKSGHDTVSWYQQALGQGPQFIFQYYEEEERQRGNFPDRFSGHQFPNYSSELNVNALLLGDSALYLCASSSRIPMQETQYFGPGTRLLVL.